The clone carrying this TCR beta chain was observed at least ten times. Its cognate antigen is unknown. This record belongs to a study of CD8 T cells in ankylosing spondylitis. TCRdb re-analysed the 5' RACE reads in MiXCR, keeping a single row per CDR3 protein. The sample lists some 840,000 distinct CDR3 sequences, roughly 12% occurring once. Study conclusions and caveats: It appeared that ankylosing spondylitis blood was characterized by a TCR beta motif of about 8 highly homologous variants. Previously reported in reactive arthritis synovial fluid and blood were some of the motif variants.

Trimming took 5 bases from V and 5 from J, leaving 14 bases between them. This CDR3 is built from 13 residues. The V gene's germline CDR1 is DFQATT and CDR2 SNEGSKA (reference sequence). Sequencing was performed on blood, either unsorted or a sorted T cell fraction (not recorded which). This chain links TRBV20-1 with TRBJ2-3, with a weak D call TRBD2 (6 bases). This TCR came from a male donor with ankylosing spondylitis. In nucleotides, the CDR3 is TGCAGTGCTGGCATTGGGAGGAAAGATACGCAGTATTTT. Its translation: CSAGIGRKDTQYF.